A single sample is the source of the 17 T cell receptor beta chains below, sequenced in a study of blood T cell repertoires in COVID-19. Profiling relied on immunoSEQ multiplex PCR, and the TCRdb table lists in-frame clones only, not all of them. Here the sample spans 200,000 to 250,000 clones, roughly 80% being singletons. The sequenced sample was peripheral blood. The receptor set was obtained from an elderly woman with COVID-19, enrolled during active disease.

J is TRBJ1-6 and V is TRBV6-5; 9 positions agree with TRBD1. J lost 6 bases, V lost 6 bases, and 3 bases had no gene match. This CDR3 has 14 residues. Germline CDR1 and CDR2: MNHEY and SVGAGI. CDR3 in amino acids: CASSRDRVNSPLHF. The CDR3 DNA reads TGTGCCAGCAGCCGGGACAGGGTTAATTCACCCCTCCACTTT.

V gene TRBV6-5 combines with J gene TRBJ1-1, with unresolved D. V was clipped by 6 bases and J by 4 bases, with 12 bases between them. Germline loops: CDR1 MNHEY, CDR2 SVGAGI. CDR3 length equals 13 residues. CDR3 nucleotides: TGTGCCAGCAGAGCCGCGGGCGGCACTGAAGCTTTCTTT. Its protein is CASRAAGGTEAFF.

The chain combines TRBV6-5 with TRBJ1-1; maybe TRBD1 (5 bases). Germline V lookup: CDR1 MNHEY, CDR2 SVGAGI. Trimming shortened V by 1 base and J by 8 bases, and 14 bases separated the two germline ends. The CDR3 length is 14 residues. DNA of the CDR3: TGTGCCAGCAGTTACTTCGGGACGGGGGAGGAAGCTTTCTTT. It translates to CASSYFGTGEEAFF.

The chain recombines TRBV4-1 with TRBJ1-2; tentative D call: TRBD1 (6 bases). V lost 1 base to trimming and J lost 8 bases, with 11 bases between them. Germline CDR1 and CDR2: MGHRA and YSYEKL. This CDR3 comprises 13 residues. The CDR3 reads CASSQAVDRGYTF. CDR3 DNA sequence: TGCGCCAGCAGCCAAGCAGTTGACAGGGGCTACACCTTC.

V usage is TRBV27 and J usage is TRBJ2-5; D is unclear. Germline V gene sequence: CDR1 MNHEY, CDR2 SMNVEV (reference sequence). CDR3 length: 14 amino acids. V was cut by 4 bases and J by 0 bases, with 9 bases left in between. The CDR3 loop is CASSSLSYQETQYF. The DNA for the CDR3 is TGTGCCAGCAGTTCCCTCTCGTACCAAGAGACCCAGTACTTC.

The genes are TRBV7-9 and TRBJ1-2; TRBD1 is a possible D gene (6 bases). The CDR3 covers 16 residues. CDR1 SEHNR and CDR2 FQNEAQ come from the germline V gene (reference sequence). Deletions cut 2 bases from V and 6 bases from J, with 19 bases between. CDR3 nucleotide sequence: TGTGCCAGCAGCTTACAAGGACAGCGACATCTCAATGGCTACACCTTC. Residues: CASSLQGQRHLNGYTF.

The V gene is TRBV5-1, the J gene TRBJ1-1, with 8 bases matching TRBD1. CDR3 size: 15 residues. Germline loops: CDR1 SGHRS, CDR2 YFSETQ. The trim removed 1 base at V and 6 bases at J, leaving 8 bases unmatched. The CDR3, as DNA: TGCGCCAGCAGCTTGAATGGACAGGGTCCCCCTGAAGCTTTCTTT. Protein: CASSLNGQGPPEAFF.

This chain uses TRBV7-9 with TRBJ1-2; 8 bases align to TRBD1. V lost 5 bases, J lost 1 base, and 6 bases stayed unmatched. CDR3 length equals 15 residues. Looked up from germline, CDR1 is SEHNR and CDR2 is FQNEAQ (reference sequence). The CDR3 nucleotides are TGTGCCAGCAGCCTTGACAGGGGTTTTAACTATGGCTACACCTTC. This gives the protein CASSLDRGFNYGYTF. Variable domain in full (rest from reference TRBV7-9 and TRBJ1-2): DTGVSQNPRHKITKRGQNVTFRCDPISEHNRLYWYRQTLGQGPEFLTYFQNEAQLEKSRLLSDRFSAERPKGSFSTLEIQRTEQGDSAMYLCASSLDRGFNYGYTFGSGTRLTVV.

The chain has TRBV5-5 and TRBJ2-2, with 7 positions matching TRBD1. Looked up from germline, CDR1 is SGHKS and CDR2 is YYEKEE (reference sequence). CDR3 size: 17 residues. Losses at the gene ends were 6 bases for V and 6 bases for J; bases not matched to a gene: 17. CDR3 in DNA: TGTGCCAGCACCAACGAGGGGGCGGGCCTCAGGTCCGGGGAGCTGTTTTTT. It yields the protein CASTNEGAGLRSGELFF. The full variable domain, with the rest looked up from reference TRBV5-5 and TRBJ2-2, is DAGVTQSPTHLIKTRGQQVTLRCSPISGHKSVSWYQQVLGQGPQFIFQYYEKEERGRGNFPDRFSARQFPNYSSELNVNALLLGDSALYLCASTNEGAGLRSGELFFGEGSRLTVL.

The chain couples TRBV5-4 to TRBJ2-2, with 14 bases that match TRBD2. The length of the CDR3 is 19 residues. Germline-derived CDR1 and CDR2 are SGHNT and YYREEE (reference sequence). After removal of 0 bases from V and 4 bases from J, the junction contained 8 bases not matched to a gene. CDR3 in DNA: TGTGCCAGCAGCTTGGCCGTCCCGGGACTAGCGGGAGTCACCGGGGAGCTGTTTTTT. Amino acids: CASSLAVPGLAGVTGELFF.

CDR3 bases: TGTGCCAGCTCACCTCTGTCAAGGGGGAATGAGCAGTTCTTC. Residues: CASSPLSRGNEQFF. The chain has TRBV18 and TRBJ2-1, with D perhaps matching TRBD1 (6 bases). Per the germline V gene, CDR1 is KGHSH and CDR2 is LQKENI. V lost 3 bases and J 7 bases, leaving 13 bases between the germline ends. The CDR3 runs 14 residues.

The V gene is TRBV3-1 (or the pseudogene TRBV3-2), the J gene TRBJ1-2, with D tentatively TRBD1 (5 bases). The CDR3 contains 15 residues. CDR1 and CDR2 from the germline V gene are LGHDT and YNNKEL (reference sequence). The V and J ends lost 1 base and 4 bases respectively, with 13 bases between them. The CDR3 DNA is TGTGCCAGCAGCCAAGTTCGTAGGGGAGGCTATGGCTACACCTTC. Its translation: CASSQVRRGGYGYTF.

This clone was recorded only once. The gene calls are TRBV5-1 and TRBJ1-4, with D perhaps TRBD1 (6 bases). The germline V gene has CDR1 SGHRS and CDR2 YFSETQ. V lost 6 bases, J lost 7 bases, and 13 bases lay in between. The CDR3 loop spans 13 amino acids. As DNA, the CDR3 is TGCGCCAGCACCGGGGGAGGGGGTGAAAAACTGTTTTTT. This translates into CASTGGGGEKLFF.

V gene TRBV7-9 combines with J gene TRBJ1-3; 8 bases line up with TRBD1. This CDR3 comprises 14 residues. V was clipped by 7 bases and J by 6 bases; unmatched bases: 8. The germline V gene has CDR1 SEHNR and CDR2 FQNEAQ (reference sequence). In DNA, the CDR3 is TGTGCCAGCACTTTATCAGGGGGCGAAAACACCATATATTTT. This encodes CASTLSGGENTIYF.

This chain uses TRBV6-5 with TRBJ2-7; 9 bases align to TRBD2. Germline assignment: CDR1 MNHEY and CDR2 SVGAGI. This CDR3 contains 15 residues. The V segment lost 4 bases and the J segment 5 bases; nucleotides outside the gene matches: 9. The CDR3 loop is CASSSISGRIHEQYF. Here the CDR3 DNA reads TGTGCCAGCAGTTCGATTAGCGGGAGAATCCACGAGCAGTACTTC.

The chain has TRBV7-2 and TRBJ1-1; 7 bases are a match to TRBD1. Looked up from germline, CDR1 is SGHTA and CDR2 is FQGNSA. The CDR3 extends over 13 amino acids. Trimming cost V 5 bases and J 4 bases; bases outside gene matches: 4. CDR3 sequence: CASSARGFTEAFF. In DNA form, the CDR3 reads TGTGCCAGCAGCGCCAGGGGGTTCACTGAAGCTTTCTTT.

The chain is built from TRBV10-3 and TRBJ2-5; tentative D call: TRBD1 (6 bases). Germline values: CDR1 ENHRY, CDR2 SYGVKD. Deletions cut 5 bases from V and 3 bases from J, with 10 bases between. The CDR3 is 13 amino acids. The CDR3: CAISRTDKETQYF. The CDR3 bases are TGTGCCATCAGTCGGACAGACAAAGAGACCCAGTACTTC.